A selection of T cell receptor beta chains follows, all from one sample in a study of cytomegalovirus exposure and HLA in healthy donors. The method was immunoSEQ multiplex PCR; TCRdb's version includes in-frame clones alone and lacks a portion of them. This sample has around 150,000 clones, with 75% found just once. The sequencing input was PBMCs. All receptors come from a woman between 45 and 60 years old in good health and CMV-seropositive. CDR3s include the opening cysteine and the closing phenylalanine or tryptophan. A D gene is named only where the DNA matches it firmly. Rows give clone size only sometimes, using once, few, many, or a class for an expanded clone.

J gene,V gene,D gene,clone size,CDR3 protein,CDR3 DNA
TRBJ1-2,TRBV4-1,.,.,CASSQGQDSNYGYTF,TGCGCCAGCAGCCAAGGACAGGATAGTAACTATGGCTACACCTTC
TRBJ2-7,TRBV5-4,TRBD1,.,CASSFSGTGAYEQYF,TGTGCCAGCAGCTTCTCCGGGACAGGCGCCTACGAGCAGTACTTC
TRBJ1-2,TRBV9,.,.,CASSGPGYYGYTF,TGTGCCAGCAGCGGTCCGGGGTACTATGGCTACACCTTC
TRBJ1-4,TRBV10-3,.,few,CAIRRDMGEKLFF,TGTGCCATCAGGAGGGACATGGGAGAAAAACTGTTTTTT
TRBJ2-3,TRBV19,TRBD1,.,CASSTTGGLSTTDTQYF,TGTGCCAGTAGTACCACAGGGGGACTTAGTACCACAGATACGCAGTATTTT
TRBJ1-1,TRBV5-1,TRBD1,.,CASSFQGDTEAFF,TGCGCCAGCAGCTTTCAGGGGGACACTGAAGCTTTCTTT
TRBJ2-1,TRBV6-1,TRBD2,.,CASSETSGGGEQFF,TGTGCCAGCAGTGAGACTAGCGGGGGGGGTGAGCAGTTCTTC
TRBJ1-6,TRBV19,.,.,CAAGDSGSPLHF,TGTGCAGCTGGGGATTCGGGATCACCCCTCCACTTT
TRBJ2-5,TRBV7-3,.,.,CASSSPGSETQYF,TGTGCCAGCAGCTCGCCGGGATCGGAGACCCAGTACTTC
TRBJ2-1,TRBV19,.,.,CASSQLRGSFSYNEQFF,TGTGCCAGTAGTCAACTAAGGGGATCTTTTAGCTACAATGAGCAGTTCTTC
TRBJ2-1,TRBV5-1,.,.,CASSLGGQSYNEQFF,TGCGCCAGCAGCTTGGGGGGCCAGAGTTACAATGAGCAGTTCTTC
TRBJ1-2,TRBV5-1,.,.,CASSLGTTTALYGYPF,TGCGCCAGCAGCTTGGGGACCACGACAGCCCTCTATGGCTACCCCTTC
TRBJ1-5,TRBV28,.,.,CASSVSNQPQHF,TGTGCCAGCAGTGTAAGCAATCAGCCCCAGCATTTT
TRBJ2-3,TRBV7-6,TRBD1,.,CASSRTGGATDTQYF,TGTGCCAGCAGCCGTACAGGGGGAGCCACAGATACGCAGTATTTT
TRBJ2-3,TRBV9,TRBD2,.,CASSFLAGGSDTQYF,TGTGCCAGCAGCTTTCTAGCGGGGGGGTCAGATACGCAGTATTTT
TRBJ2-7,TRBV27,TRBD2,.,CASIARGGASYEQYF,TGTGCCAGCATTGCCCGGGGGGGGGCCTCCTACGAGCAGTACTTC
TRBJ2-7,TRBV7-9,TRBD2,.,CASSPGTSGGDEQYF,TGTGCCAGCAGCCCTGGGACTAGCGGGGGGGACGAGCAGTACTTC
TRBJ1-4,TRBV7-2,.,once,CASSLLGWEKLFF,TGTGCCAGCAGCTTACTAGGATGGGAAAAACTGTTTTTT
TRBJ1-1,TRBV7-2,.,few,CASTMGRNTEAFF,TGTGCCAGCACCATGGGGAGGAACACTGAAGCTTTCTTT
TRBJ1-2,TRBV11-2,.,.,CASSPWGRERDGYTF,TGTGCCAGCAGCCCCTGGGGGAGGGAGCGGGATGGCTACACCTTC
TRBJ2-7,TRBV2,TRBD1,few,CASRGTGSYEQYF,TGTGCCAGCAGAGGGACAGGCTCCTACGAGCAGTACTTC
TRBJ2-6,TRBV27,.,.,CASRESAGANVLTF,TGTGCCAGCAGGGAGTCGGCGGGGGCCAACGTCCTGACTTTC
TRBJ1-1,TRBV2,.,.,CASKGVGNTEAFF,TGTGCCAGCAAGGGGGTTGGGAACACTGAAGCTTTCTTT
TRBJ2-2,TRBV5-1,.,.,CASTLGTANTGELFF,TGCGCCAGCACCTTAGGTACAGCGAACACCGGGGAGCTGTTTTTT
TRBJ2-7,TRBV27,TRBD1,.,CASGNGQGSSYEQYF,TGTGCCAGCGGAAACGGACAGGGTAGCTCCTACGAGCAGTACTTC
TRBJ1-1,TRBV19,.,few,CASSIARGTEAFF,TGTGCCAGTAGTATAGCCAGGGGAACTGAAGCTTTCTTT
TRBJ2-5,TRBV2,TRBD2,.,CASTTSGEETQYF,TGTGCCAGCACTACTAGCGGGGAGGAGACCCAGTACTTC
TRBJ2-7,TRBV6-6,.,few,CASSYSTRGYEQYF,TGTGCCAGCAGTTACTCGACCAGGGGCTACGAGCAGTACTTC
TRBJ2-3,TRBV6-6,TRBD1,few,CASSYGGQGFGDTQYF,TGTGCCAGCAGTTACGGGGGACAGGGGTTTGGAGATACGCAGTATTTT
TRBJ2-2,TRBV7-3,.,.,CASSLYNGELFF,TGTGCCAGCAGCTTGTACAACGGGGAGCTGTTTTTT
TRBJ1-6,TRBV27,.,few,CASSLRSSYNSPLHF,TGTGCCAGCAGTTTGAGGAGCTCCTATAATTCACCCCTCCACTTT
TRBJ2-5,TRBV6-1,TRBD2,.,CASRVAGGRETQYF,TGTGCCAGCAGGGTAGCGGGGGGGCGGGAGACCCAGTACTTC
TRBJ2-6,TRBV7-7,.,few,CASSENSGANVLTF,TGTGCCAGCAGTGAGAACTCTGGGGCCAACGTCCTGACTTTC
TRBJ1-5,TRBV6-5,.,.,CASSHGGESNQPQHF,TGTGCCAGCAGCCACGGCGGGGAGAGCAATCAGCCCCAGCATTTT
TRBJ2-3,TRBV29-1,TRBD2,once,CSVILAGSTDTQYF,TGCAGCGTTATCTTAGCGGGGAGCACAGATACGCAGTATTTT
TRBJ1-2,TRBV4-1,.,.,CASSQDNGVSGYTF,TGCGCCAGCAGCCAAGATAACGGGGTCAGTGGCTACACCTTC
TRBJ1-2,TRBV27,TRBD1,.,CASRDTGTGLDYTF,TGTGCCAGCAGAGACACCGGGACAGGGTTGGACTACACCTTC
TRBJ2-7,TRBV4-1,.,.,CASSQDSWSYEQYF,TGCGCCAGCAGCCAAGATAGCTGGTCCTACGAGCAGTACTTC
TRBJ1-6,TRBV2,.,.,CASKGRGSYNSPLHF,TGTGCCAGCAAAGGGCGGGGTTCCTATAATTCACCCCTCCACTTT
TRBJ1-3,TRBV5-6,.,.,CASSLDSTISGNTIYF,TGTGCCAGCAGCTTGGATTCCACTATCTCTGGAAACACCATATATTTT
TRBJ2-7,TRBV13,.,.,CASSPAQGPYEQYF,TGTGCCAGCAGTCCAGCCCAGGGTCCGTACGAGCAGTACTTC
TRBJ1-1,TRBV7-9,.,.,CASSLLQVVEAFF,TGTGCCAGCAGCTTACTACAGGTCGTTGAAGCTTTCTTT
TRBJ2-1,TRBV7-6,TRBD2,.,CASSSGGRGGENEQFF,TGTGCCAGCAGCTCCGGGGGGCGGGGGGGTGAAAATGAGCAGTTCTTC
TRBJ2-5,TRBV4-1,TRBD2,.,CASSVRLAGDEKTQYF,TGCGCCAGCAGCGTCCGACTAGCGGGGGATGAGAAGACCCAGTACTTC
TRBJ2-7,TRBV4-1,.,.,CASSQEETGLSYEQYF,TGCGCCAGCAGCCAAGAGGAAACAGGCCTCTCCTACGAGCAGTACTTC
TRBJ2-6,TRBV5-6,.,once,CASSSSGTGANVLTF,TGTGCCAGCAGCTCCTCAGGGACTGGGGCCAACGTCCTGACTTTC
TRBJ2-7,TRBV6-1,TRBD1,.,CASTAGTGGLYEQYF,TGTGCCAGCACCGCGGGGACAGGGGGCCTCTACGAGCAGTACTTC
TRBJ1-3,TRBV5-1,.,.,CASSSDPQESGNTIYF,TGCGCCAGCAGCTCCGACCCACAGGAGTCTGGAAACACCATATATTTT
TRBJ1-1,TRBV11-2,TRBD1,.,CAVRTGHMNTEAFF,TGTGCCGTCCGGACAGGACATATGAACACTGAAGCTTTCTTT
TRBJ1-3,TRBV6-5,.,.,CASSSRDTTGGNTIYF,TGTGCCAGCAGTTCCCGGGACACAACAGGCGGAAACACCATATATTTT
TRBJ2-7,TRBV7-9,TRBD1,.,CASRTGQVDEQYF,TGTGCCAGTCGGACAGGGCAGGTGGACGAGCAGTACTTC
TRBJ1-5,TRBV18,TRBD1,.,CASSPDRGGNQPQHF,TGTGCCAGCTCACCAGACAGGGGGGGAAATCAGCCCCAGCATTTT
TRBJ1-5,TRBV19,.,.,CASSRRGGARPQHF,TGTGCCAGTAGTAGGAGGGGGGGAGCGCGACCCCAGCATTTT
TRBJ2-5,TRBV5-1,.,few,CASSLSSTETQYF,TGCGCCAGCAGCTTGTCTAGCACGGAGACCCAGTACTTC
TRBJ1-2,TRBV7-8,.,.,CASSLGTNYGYTF,TGTGCCAGCAGCCTCGGGACTAACTATGGCTACACCTTC
TRBJ2-5,TRBV25-1,.,.,CASSPSAETQYF,TGTGCCAGCAGTCCCAGCGCGGAGACCCAGTACTTC
TRBJ2-5,TRBV7-9,.,.,CASSSEQGTQYF,TGTGCCAGCAGCTCCGAACAGGGGACCCAGTACTTC